This TCR beta chain stems from a study of blood T cells in healthy people across ages. As to this clonotype: Antigen specificity is unknown.

Findings and limits, study-wide: There were more naive CD4+ cells and higher diversity in long-lived donors than in aged donors.

With a J-beta primer mix and a sample-barcoded 5' primer, a second PCR ran roughly 6 to 12 cycles. Every single cDNA molecule received a tag from a template-switch adaptor with 12 random nucleotides. Each CDR3 protein is one row after TCRdb ran MiXCR on the 5' RACE reads. The table includes some 560,000 distinct CDR3 sequences, over 25% detected once. The V end lost 6 bases, the J end lost 0 bases, and 12 bases lay between the germline ends. This CDR3 spans 15 amino acids. Germline CDR1 reads SGHVT; CDR2 reads SQSDAQ. These same records also appear under a second study, on T cells of mothers and their children. Per that paper: Using the M1S primer, the second PCR added sample barcodes along with 2-4 random nucleotides. No persistent microchimeric T cell clones were detected at roughly 94 clones per million clonotypes sensitivity.

J is TRBJ1-3 and V is TRBV7-4; the D is unclear. The clonotype comes from a boy aged 2 to 9 in good health. The specimen was blood. CDR3 sequence (DNA): TGTGCCAGCAGACCTATAGCTCGCTCTGGAAACACCATATATTTT. It translates to CASRPIARSGNTIYF.